One T cell receptor (beta chain) is described in this entry. What it binds is not known. The CDR3 runs 11 residues. Trimming pared 6 bases from V and 4 bases from J, leaving 7 bases between. Germline assignment: CDR1 SGHRS and CDR2 YFSETQ. Clones were sequenced by immunoSEQ multiplex PCR, and TCRdb holds only the in-frame ones, with some missing. In the table there are 17,000 or so clones, more than 60% of which are singletons. These data are taken from a study of ipilimumab plus nivolumab after autologous stem cell transplantation. Study-wide results and caveats: Per the authors, repertoire, Treg and microbiota data justify further study.

The V call is TRBV5-1, the J call TRBJ2-5; D might be TRBD2 (5 bases). This TCR derives from a male donor with diffuse large B-cell lymphoma. Sequenced here: PBMCs, sampled in a trial of ipilimumab plus nivolumab as post-transplant consolidation. CDR3 DNA sequence: TGCGCCAGCAAACGGGGAGAGACCCAGTACTTC. Protein: CASKRGETQYF.